The T cell receptor beta chain described here comes from a study of T-cell reconstitution after alpha-beta-depleted transplantation in children. The V end lost 2 bases, the J end lost 7 bases, and 15 bases lay between the germline ends. This CDR3 is built from 14 residues. The germline V gene encodes CDR1 DFQATT and CDR2 SNEGSKA (reference sequence). This clonotype was seen many times. During its preparation, the TCRbeta library received unique molecular identifiers. TCRdb re-derived calls from the PCR reads in MiXCR, one entry per CDR3 protein. The sample has over 550,000 distinct CDR3 sequences, roughly a tenth seen once.

The sequence derives from a human donor who donated a stem cell graft to a child with acute myeloid leukemia. This chain joins TRBV20-1 and TRBJ2-1, with TRBD1 as a possible D gene (6 bases). The sequencing here drew on PBMCs from the stem cell graft donor, taken from the stem cell graft. In nucleotides, the CDR3 is TGCAGTGCTAGAAGATCCAGGGGTGGAAATGAGCAGTTCTTC. Its protein is CSARRSRGGNEQFF.